This is a list of T cell receptor beta chains from one sample in a study of blood T cell repertoires in COVID-19. Here immunoSEQ multiplex PCR was the method, and the copy in TCRdb shows in-frame clones only, minus some. The sample has 150,000 to 200,000 clones; 65% to 85% are singletons. The sequenced material came from peripheral blood. These receptors originate from a man in his 60s with active or convalescent COVID-19. Both conserved end residues are part of each CDR3. The D gene is left open where the match is weak. Rows give clone size only sometimes, using once, few, many, or a class for an expanded clone.

cdr3_nt: TGTGCCAGCAGCCGACAGTTGAACACTGAAGCTTTCTTT; cdr3_aa: CASSRQLNTEAFF; j_call: TRBJ1-1; v_call: TRBV11-1; clone_size: NA; d_call: NA
cdr3_nt: TGTGCCACCGGGGCCTCTGGGGCCAACGTCCTGACTTTC; cdr3_aa: CATGASGANVLTF; j_call: TRBJ2-6; v_call: TRBV24-1; clone_size: NA; d_call: NA
cdr3_nt: TGTGCCAGCTCACGGACAGTTCGTGACACCGGGGAGCTGTTTTTT; cdr3_aa: CASSRTVRDTGELFF; j_call: TRBJ2-2; v_call: TRBV18; clone_size: NA; d_call: NA
cdr3_nt: TGTGCCACCAGTGATTTTGCAGGGATCTCTGGCTACACCTTC; cdr3_aa: CATSDFAGISGYTF; j_call: TRBJ1-2; v_call: TRBV24-1; clone_size: few; d_call: NA
cdr3_nt: TGTGCCAGCAGCCCTAGCGGGTGGTCCTACAATGAGCAGTTCTTC; cdr3_aa: CASSPSGWSYNEQFF; j_call: TRBJ2-1; v_call: TRBV5-4; clone_size: NA; d_call: TRBD2
cdr3_nt: TGTGCCAGCAGTGAGCAGGCCCCTCCAGATACGCAGTATTTT; cdr3_aa: CASSEQAPPDTQYF; j_call: TRBJ2-3; v_call: TRBV6-1; clone_size: NA; d_call: NA
cdr3_nt: TGTGCCAGCGGGGGCGAACAGGGAGCAAATCAGCCCCAGCATTTT; cdr3_aa: CASGGEQGANQPQHF; j_call: TRBJ1-5; v_call: TRBV2; clone_size: NA; d_call: NA
cdr3_nt: TGTGCCAGCAGCTCCACGATTGCAGGGGTTGGAGAGACCCAGTACTTC; cdr3_aa: CASSSTIAGVGETQYF; j_call: TRBJ2-5; v_call: TRBV5-6; clone_size: NA; d_call: NA
cdr3_nt: TGTGCCACCAGCAGAGATCCGGGGGGGAAAGTGACCCAGTACTTC; cdr3_aa: CATSRDPGGKVTQYF; j_call: TRBJ2-5; v_call: TRBV15; clone_size: NA; d_call: TRBD2
cdr3_nt: TGTGCCAGCTCACCGGTTCTGAGTTCGGTCAGGGGCACTGAAGCTTTCTTT; cdr3_aa: CASSPVLSSVRGTEAFF; j_call: TRBJ1-1; v_call: TRBV18; clone_size: NA; d_call: NA
cdr3_nt: TGTGCCAGCACTGAATTGACTTCCCCTCTCACCGGGGAGCTGTTTTTT; cdr3_aa: CASTELTSPLTGELFF; j_call: TRBJ2-2; v_call: TRBV28; clone_size: NA; d_call: NA
cdr3_nt: TGTGCCAGCAGCTTACAAGGCCCCGGGGAGACCCAGTACTTC; cdr3_aa: CASSLQGPGETQYF; j_call: TRBJ2-5; v_call: TRBV7-9; clone_size: NA; d_call: NA
cdr3_nt: TGTGCCAGCAGCCCCTGGGGGGGGGAAGCTTTCTTT; cdr3_aa: CASSPWGGEAFF; j_call: TRBJ1-1; v_call: TRBV6-2/TRBV6-3; clone_size: NA; d_call: NA
cdr3_nt: TGTGCCAGCAGAGGTCCAGGCCCAGATACGCAGTATTTT; cdr3_aa: CASRGPGPDTQYF; j_call: TRBJ2-3; v_call: TRBV7-8; clone_size: NA; d_call: NA
cdr3_nt: TGCGCCAGCAGCTTGGGACTAGCAGGCAATGAGCAGTTCTTC; cdr3_aa: CASSLGLAGNEQFF; j_call: TRBJ2-1; v_call: TRBV5-1; clone_size: NA; d_call: TRBD2
cdr3_nt: TGTGCCACCAGTGATCCTAGCGAGGACACAGATACGCAGTATTTT; cdr3_aa: CATSDPSEDTDTQYF; j_call: TRBJ2-3; v_call: TRBV24-1; clone_size: few; d_call: NA
cdr3_nt: TGTGCCAGCAGTTTCCTCACCGGGACAGGGTTATACAATGAGCAGTTCTTC; cdr3_aa: CASSFLTGTGLYNEQFF; j_call: TRBJ2-1; v_call: TRBV27; clone_size: NA; d_call: TRBD1
cdr3_nt: TGTGCCATCAGTGTCGGGGGACAGGGGTCCTACGAGCAGTACTTC; cdr3_aa: CAISVGGQGSYEQYF; j_call: TRBJ2-7; v_call: TRBV10-3; clone_size: NA; d_call: TRBD1
cdr3_nt: TGTGCCAGCCAAAACAGGGGGGGAGAGACCCAGTACTTC; cdr3_aa: CASQNRGGETQYF; j_call: TRBJ2-5; v_call: TRBV3-1/TRBV3-2; clone_size: NA; d_call: NA
cdr3_nt: TGCGCCAGCAGCTCCCAGGGCTCTGGAAACACCATATATTTT; cdr3_aa: CASSSQGSGNTIYF; j_call: TRBJ1-3; v_call: TRBV5-1; clone_size: many; d_call: NA
cdr3_nt: TGTGCCAGCAGTTTTCGGGTGAACAATCAGCCCCAGCATTTT; cdr3_aa: CASSFRVNNQPQHF; j_call: TRBJ1-5; v_call: TRBV27; clone_size: few; d_call: NA
cdr3_nt: TGTGCCAGCAGTGAAGACAGGGGCCAAGAGACCCAGTACTTC; cdr3_aa: CASSEDRGQETQYF; j_call: TRBJ2-5; v_call: TRBV2; clone_size: NA; d_call: TRBD1
cdr3_nt: TGTGCCAGCAGTTTACGACAAGTAGAGACCCAGTACTTC; cdr3_aa: CASSLRQVETQYF; j_call: TRBJ2-5; v_call: TRBV12-3/TRBV12-4; clone_size: NA; d_call: NA
cdr3_nt: TGCGCCAGCAGCCAAGATATCAGGGGGCGTGAGCAGTACTTC; cdr3_aa: CASSQDIRGREQYF; j_call: TRBJ2-7; v_call: TRBV4-3; clone_size: NA; d_call: TRBD1
cdr3_nt: TGTGCCAGCAGTTACTCGGTTGGCGGAGGGTACTACGAGCAGTACTTC; cdr3_aa: CASSYSVGGGYYEQYF; j_call: TRBJ2-7; v_call: TRBV6-5; clone_size: NA; d_call: NA
cdr3_nt: TGTGCCAGCAGCCGAACCCCTAGCGGGAGGCTCGAGCAGTACTTC; cdr3_aa: CASSRTPSGRLEQYF; j_call: TRBJ2-7; v_call: TRBV9; clone_size: NA; d_call: TRBD2
cdr3_nt: TGTGCCAGCAGCTTAGACCCTCGGGGGACCCGCGGGTCCAAAAACATTCAGTACTTC; cdr3_aa: CASSLDPRGTRGSKNIQYF; j_call: TRBJ2-4; v_call: TRBV11-2; clone_size: many; d_call: NA
cdr3_nt: TGTGCCACCAGCGGCGGCGGGGATCGTGACAATGAGCAGTTCTTC; cdr3_aa: CATSGGGDRDNEQFF; j_call: TRBJ2-1; v_call: TRBV15; clone_size: NA; d_call: NA
cdr3_nt: TGTGCCAGCAGTCCGTGGGGCGACGGTGGCTACACCTTC; cdr3_aa: CASSPWGDGGYTF; j_call: TRBJ1-2; v_call: TRBV2; clone_size: NA; d_call: NA
cdr3_nt: TGTGCCAGCAGCCCAAACCTAGCGGGAGAGAGTGAGCAGTTCTTC; cdr3_aa: CASSPNLAGESEQFF; j_call: TRBJ2-1; v_call: TRBV7-2; clone_size: few; d_call: TRBD2
cdr3_nt: TGTGCCAGTAGTATAGATCTCGCCAGGGGGCATGGCTACACCTTC; cdr3_aa: CASSIDLARGHGYTF; j_call: TRBJ1-2; v_call: TRBV19; clone_size: NA; d_call: TRBD1
cdr3_nt: TGTGCCAGCAGCTTATCCGGACTGCCAAACCCCTACGAGCAGTACTTC; cdr3_aa: CASSLSGLPNPYEQYF; j_call: TRBJ2-7; v_call: TRBV7-8; clone_size: once; d_call: NA
cdr3_nt: TGTGCCAGCAGTGATGTGAGGGAGCAATACGAGCAGTACTTC; cdr3_aa: CASSDVREQYEQYF; j_call: TRBJ2-7; v_call: TRBV6-1; clone_size: NA; d_call: NA
cdr3_nt: TGTGCCAGCAGCTTGCCACTAACAGGGAGTAGCAATCAGCCCCAGCATTTT; cdr3_aa: CASSLPLTGSSNQPQHF; j_call: TRBJ1-5; v_call: TRBV5-4; clone_size: NA; d_call: NA
cdr3_nt: TGTGCCAGCAGTTTAGGGACTCTTAGCGAGCAGTACTTC; cdr3_aa: CASSLGTLSEQYF; j_call: TRBJ2-7; v_call: TRBV12-3/TRBV12-4; clone_size: few; d_call: NA
cdr3_nt: TGTGCCTGGACCACTCCGGGACTCCTTAGGAACGAGCAGTACTTC; cdr3_aa: CAWTTPGLLRNEQYF; j_call: TRBJ2-7; v_call: TRBV30; clone_size: few; d_call: NA
cdr3_nt: TGTGCCAGCAGCCAATCCGGTCGGGCGGGAGGACCTATCTTC; cdr3_aa: CASSQSGRAGGPIF; j_call: TRBJ2-1; v_call: TRBV3-1/TRBV3-2; clone_size: NA; d_call: TRBD2
cdr3_nt: TGTGCCAGCAGCCAAGATCAAACGACAGGGGATGGCTACACCTTC; cdr3_aa: CASSQDQTTGDGYTF; j_call: TRBJ1-2; v_call: TRBV3-1/TRBV3-2; clone_size: once; d_call: TRBD1
cdr3_nt: TGTGCCAGCAGCCAATGGACGGGACACCTCAACACTGAAGCTTTCTTT; cdr3_aa: CASSQWTGHLNTEAFF; j_call: TRBJ1-1; v_call: TRBV27; clone_size: NA; d_call: NA
cdr3_nt: TGCGCCAGCAGCCACTCTAGGGGAGATACGCAGTATTTT; cdr3_aa: CASSHSRGDTQYF; j_call: TRBJ2-3; v_call: TRBV4-3; clone_size: NA; d_call: NA